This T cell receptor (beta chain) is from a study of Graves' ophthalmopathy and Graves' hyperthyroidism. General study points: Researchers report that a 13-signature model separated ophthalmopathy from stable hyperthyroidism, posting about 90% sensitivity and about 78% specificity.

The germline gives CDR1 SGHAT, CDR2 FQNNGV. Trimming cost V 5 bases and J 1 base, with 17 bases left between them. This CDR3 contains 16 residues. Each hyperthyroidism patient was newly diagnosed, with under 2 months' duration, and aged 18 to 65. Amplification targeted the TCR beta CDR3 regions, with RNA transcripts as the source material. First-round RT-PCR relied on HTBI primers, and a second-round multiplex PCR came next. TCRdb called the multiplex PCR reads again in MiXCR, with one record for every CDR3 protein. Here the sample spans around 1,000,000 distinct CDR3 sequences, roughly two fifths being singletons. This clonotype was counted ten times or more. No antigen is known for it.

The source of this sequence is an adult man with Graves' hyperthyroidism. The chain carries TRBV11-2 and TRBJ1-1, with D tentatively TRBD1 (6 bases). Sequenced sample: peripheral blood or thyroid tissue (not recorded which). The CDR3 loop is CASSVRQERENTEAFF. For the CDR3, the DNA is TGTGCCAGCAGCGTAAGACAGGAAAGGGAGAACACTGAAGCTTTCTTT.